This is a list of T cell receptor beta chains from one sample in a study of cytomegalovirus exposure and HLA in healthy donors. Generated by immunoSEQ multiplex PCR, the TCRdb table keeps only in-frame clones and is missing some. The profile shows about 160,000 clones, over 70% of them singletons. Sequenced: PBMCs. The receptors were gathered from a man aged 25 to 45 in good health and CMV-seronegative. Both conserved end residues are part of each CDR3. The D gene is left open where the match is weak. The size entry is marked missing in some rows and otherwise reads once, few, many or a size class.

>TRBV19|.|.|TRBJ2-2
TGTGCCAGTAACGGAGCAACCGGGGAGCTGTTTTTT
CASNGATGELFF
>TRBV29-1|.|.|TRBJ1-3
TGCAGCGTTGAAAGGGGGGGCACCATATATTTT
CSVERGGTIYF
>TRBV9|.|.|TRBJ1-3
TGTGCCAGCAGCGTAGACCTTGGGAGCTCTGGAAACACCATATATTTT
CASSVDLGSSGNTIYF
>TRBV27|TRBD1|.|TRBJ1-6
TGTGCCAGCAGTTTTGTCTTGTCAAACAGGGGATCACCCCTCCACTTT
CASSFVLSNRGSPLHF
>TRBV19|.|once|TRBJ1-5
TGTGCCAGTAGTGGGAGGACGATTAGCAATCAGCCCCAGCATTTT
CASSGRTISNQPQHF
>TRBV6-5|.|.|TRBJ1-1
TGTGCCAGCAGCCACGGGGGCACTGAAGCTTTCTTT
CASSHGGTEAFF
>TRBV29-1|TRBD1|few|TRBJ2-7
TGCAGCGTTGCTGGACAGGGACTCTACGAGCAGTACTTC
CSVAGQGLYEQYF
>TRBV28|.|.|TRBJ1-5
TGTGCCACCGGAAGGGGGAATCAGCCCCAGCATTTT
CATGRGNQPQHF
>TRBV7-8|.|.|TRBJ2-7
TGTGCCAGCAGCTTAGTAACAGGGGGGGACTCCTACGAGCAGTACTTC
CASSLVTGGDSYEQYF
>TRBV28|.|.|TRBJ1-6
TGTGCCAGCAGACTCGTACAGGGTGGATCACCCCTCCACTTT
CASRLVQGGSPLHF
>TRBV4-1|TRBD1|.|TRBJ1-2
TGCGCCAGCAACCCGGACAGGCGAGGAGGACCCTATGGCTACACCTTC
CASNPDRRGGPYGYTF
>TRBV27|TRBD2|.|TRBJ2-1
TGTGCCAGCAGTTTAAGTTGGGCTGGGACTAGAGGCGATGAGCAGTTCTTC
CASSLSWAGTRGDEQFF
>TRBV7-9|TRBD2|once|TRBJ2-2
TGTGCCAGCAACCGGGGGGGCGAGGGTACCGGGGAGCTGTTTTTT
CASNRGGEGTGELFF
>TRBV29-1|.|.|TRBJ1-3
TGCGGCGCCACGCGGGACTCTGGAAACACCATATATTTT
CGATRDSGNTIYF
>TRBV4-1|TRBD2|.|TRBJ2-7
TGCGCCAGCAGCCCACGGGAGGGATTAACCTACGAGCAGTACTTC
CASSPREGLTYEQYF
>TRBV5-6|TRBD1|.|TRBJ1-3
TGTGCCAGCAGCTTCGGACAGGGAGGAGGAAACACCATATATTTT
CASSFGQGGGNTIYF
>TRBV18|TRBD1|once|TRBJ1-3
TGTGCCAGCTCGGCGGACAGGGAGGCGGGAAACACCATATATTTT
CASSADREAGNTIYF
>TRBV27|.|few|TRBJ1-1
TGTGCCAGCAGCACAGGATCTGAAGCTTTCTTT
CASSTGSEAFF
>TRBV29-1|TRBD1|.|TRBJ2-1
TGCAGCGTTGAGCCCGGGACAGGGGGTTGTCGGGAGTTCTTC
CSVEPGTGGCREFF
>TRBV30|.|.|TRBJ2-7
TGTGCCTGGAGTGTAGAGACTAATGGCGAGCAGTACTTC
CAWSVETNGEQYF
>TRBV12-5|TRBD2|.|TRBJ2-1
TGTGCTAGTGGTTTGGTAACTAGCGGGGGGTCCTACAATGAGCAGTTCTTC
CASGLVTSGGSYNEQFF
>TRBV5-4|.|.|TRBJ1-2
TGTGCCAGCAGCTTGGAGGGGCAAGGCTATGGCTACACCTTC
CASSLEGQGYGYTF
>TRBV18|TRBD1|.|TRBJ2-7
TGTGCCAGCTCCCACAGGGGGGCCTTAGGGTACGAGCAGTACTTC
CASSHRGALGYEQYF
>TRBV19|.|.|TRBJ1-3
TGTGCCAGTAGTGTCCGGGACACTGGAAACACCATATATTTT
CASSVRDTGNTIYF
>TRBV10-1|TRBD1|.|TRBJ2-3
TGCGCCAGCAGTGAGGGGGGACAGGGTCCCACAGATACGCAGTATTTT
CASSEGGQGPTDTQYF
>TRBV4-1|.|.|TRBJ2-3
TGCGCCAGCAGCCAAGCAGGAAACACAGATACGCAGTATTTT
CASSQAGNTDTQYF
>TRBV5-1|.|.|TRBJ2-3
TGCGCCAGCAAAACAGGGGGGGAGCCGGCCGATACGCAGTATTTT
CASKTGGEPADTQYF
>TRBV19|TRBD1|.|TRBJ1-5
TGTGCCAGTAGTATGTTCCGGGACAGGTCTCAACAGCCCCAGCATTTT
CASSMFRDRSQQPQHF
>TRBV6-1|.|.|TRBJ1-1
TGTGCCAGCAGTGAAGGGAGAAGGGCTTTCTTT
CASSEGRRAFF
>TRBV7-2|.|.|TRBJ2-7
TGTGCCAGCAGCTTAGCCCTAGAGCAGTACTTC
CASSLALEQYF
>TRBV6-6|.|.|TRBJ1-1
TGTGCCAGCAGTTACGCGGAGGGAGAAGCTTTCTTT
CASSYAEGEAFF
>TRBV6-5|.|.|TRBJ1-5
TGTGCCAGCAGGCGGACAGCTGATAGCAATCAGCCCCAGCATTTT
CASRRTADSNQPQHF
>TRBV6-4|.|once|TRBJ1-2
TGTGCCAGCAGTGACTCCGCAGGGGACCTCTATGGCTACACCTTC
CASSDSAGDLYGYTF
>TRBV6-5|.|.|TRBJ1-1
TGTGCCAGCAGTTACGCGGATGAAGCTTTCTTT
CASSYADEAFF
>TRBV4-2|TRBD1|.|TRBJ1-3
TGTGCCAGCAGCCAGGGTTGGGGCGGACAGGGCGCTGGAAACACCATATATTTT
CASSQGWGGQGAGNTIYF
>TRBV7-8|.|.|TRBJ1-1
TGTGCCAGCAAGCCCAGGGGCGTGAACACTGAAGCTTTCTTT
CASKPRGVNTEAFF
>TRBV5-1|TRBD1|.|TRBJ2-1
TGCGCCAGCAGCCTAAGACAGGGTCTAAGCTCCTACAATGAGCAGTTCTTC
CASSLRQGLSSYNEQFF
>TRBV5-1|TRBD1|.|TRBJ2-7
TGCGCCAGCAGCTTGGCCGTCGAGCCGGGACAGGGGACGTACTTC
CASSLAVEPGQGTYF
>TRBV6-5|TRBD1|.|TRBJ2-4
TGTGCCAGCAGTAGGCAGGGGGAAAACATTCAGTACTTC
CASSRQGENIQYF
>TRBV9|.|once|TRBJ2-1
TGTGCCAGCAGCGTAGGAGAGGGAGGATGGAATGAGCAGTTCTTC
CASSVGEGGWNEQFF
>TRBV9|TRBD2|.|TRBJ2-1
TGTGCCAGCAGCGTCGGGACTAGCGGTTACAATGAGCAGTTCTTC
CASSVGTSGYNEQFF
>TRBV5-5|.|few|TRBJ1-1
TGTGCCAGCAGCTTGGCCGCGGGAAACACTGAAGCTTTCTTT
CASSLAAGNTEAFF
>TRBV5-1|.|.|TRBJ1-1
TGCGCCAGCAGCCTTTACGACAGTTTGGTGAACACTGAAGCTTTCTTT
CASSLYDSLVNTEAFF
>TRBV27|.|.|TRBJ2-7
TGTGCCAGCAGTTTATCCGGGAGCTCCTACGAGCAGTACTTC
CASSLSGSSYEQYF
>TRBV5-5|.|.|TRBJ2-2
TGTGCCAGCAGCTTGGTTCCGACAGGTGGCAGCACCGGGGAGCTGTTTTTT
CASSLVPTGGSTGELFF
>TRBV11-1|.|few|TRBJ1-1
TGTGCCAGCAGCGGAGCGAACACTGAAGCTTTCTTT
CASSGANTEAFF
>TRBV9|TRBD1|few|TRBJ2-7
TGTGCCAGCAGCGACAGGGGGTCCTCCTACGAGCAGTACTTC
CASSDRGSSYEQYF
>TRBV6-1|TRBD1|few|TRBJ2-2
TGTGCCAGCAGTGAGGGGACAGGGTTATCCCCCGGGGAGCTGTTTTTT
CASSEGTGLSPGELFF
>TRBV28|.|few|TRBJ1-5
TGTGCCAGCAGCTCCTCCCCGCTACAGCCCCAGCATTTT
CASSSSPLQPQHF
>TRBV10-3|.|.|TRBJ2-7
TGTGCCATCAGTGAGTCGACTCCTCAAGTCACCGAGCAGTACTTC
CAISESTPQVTEQYF
>TRBV28|.|few|TRBJ2-3
TGTGCCAGCAGTCCGACAGGTCCCCCCACAGATACGCAGTATTTT
CASSPTGPPTDTQYF